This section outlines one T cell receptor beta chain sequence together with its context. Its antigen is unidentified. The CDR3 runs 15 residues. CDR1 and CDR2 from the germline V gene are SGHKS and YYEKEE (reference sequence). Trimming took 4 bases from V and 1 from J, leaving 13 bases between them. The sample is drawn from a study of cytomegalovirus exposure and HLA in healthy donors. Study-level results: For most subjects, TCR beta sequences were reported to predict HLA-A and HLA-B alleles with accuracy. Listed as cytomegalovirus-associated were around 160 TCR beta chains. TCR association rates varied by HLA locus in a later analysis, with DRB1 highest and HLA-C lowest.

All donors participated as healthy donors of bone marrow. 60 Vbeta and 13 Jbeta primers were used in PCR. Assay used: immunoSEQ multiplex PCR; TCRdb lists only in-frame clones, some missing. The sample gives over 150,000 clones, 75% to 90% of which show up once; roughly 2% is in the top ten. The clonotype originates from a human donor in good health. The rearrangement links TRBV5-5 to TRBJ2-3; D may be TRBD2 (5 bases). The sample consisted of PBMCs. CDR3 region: CASSERVGGTDTQYF. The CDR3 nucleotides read TGTGCCAGCAGCGAGAGGGTAGGCGGCACAGATACGCAGTATTTT.